Below are 28 T cell receptor beta chains sequenced from a single sample in a study of T cell responses to AZD1222 COVID-19 vaccine. Produced via immunoSEQ multiplex PCR; TCRdb's table is partial and in-frame only. The profile covers 95,000 to 150,000 clones, with around 83% appearing a single time and roughly 4% taken by the ten largest. The sequenced sample was peripheral blood, obtained 28 days after the second AZD1222 dose. The receptors stem from an adult who received the AZD1222 COVID-19 vaccine.

In DNA form, the CDR3 reads TGTGCCAGCAGCTTAGCGCGGGCTAGCGGGGGGGCCTTCCCCTACGAGCAGTACTTC. It yields the protein CASSLARASGGAFPYEQYF. This chain joins TRBV7-8 and TRBJ2-7, with 12 bases that match TRBD2. Germline loops: CDR1 SGHVS, CDR2 FQNEAQ. The CDR3 is 19 residues long. The ends lost 0 bases at V and 2 bases at J; junction bases unmatched: 11.

V usage is TRBV7-9 and J usage is TRBJ1-2; no firm D call. This CDR3 has 14 amino acids. Germline V CDR1 and CDR2: SEHNR, FQNEAQ (reference sequence). The ends were cut back, 1 base at V and 7 bases at J, with 13 bases in the middle. The chain's CDR3 is CASSLEQTQSGYTF. The DNA for the CDR3 is TGTGCCAGCAGCTTAGAACAGACTCAGTCTGGCTACACCTTC.

This clone was recorded only once. The gene calls are TRBV6-6 and TRBJ1-6; D not certain. Per the germline V gene, CDR1 is MNHNY and CDR2 is SVGAGI (reference sequence). The CDR3 totals 14 residues. Trimming removed 9 bases at V and 0 bases at J, with 9 bases between. DNA for the CDR3: TGTGCCAGTCAGAGGGCCTCCTATAATTCACCCCTCCACTTT. The encoded protein is CASQRASYNSPLHF.

This clone was found a few times. The chain joins TRBV6-2 or TRBV6-3 to TRBJ1-1; the match to TRBD1 covers 7 bases. CDR3 length: 15 residues. The V and J ends lost 1 base and 0 bases, in that order; junction bases with no gene match: 2. In germline, CDR1 is MNHEY, CDR2 SVGEGT. Written as DNA, the CDR3 is TGTGCCAGCAGTTACTGGGGACAGCTGAACACTGAAGCTTTCTTT. Its protein product is CASSYWGQLNTEAFF.

The J gene is TRBJ2-7, the V gene TRBV7-9; a weak D match, TRBD1 (6 bases). Trimming removed 5 bases at V and 2 bases at J, with 16 bases between. This CDR3 is 15 amino acids long. Germline CDR1 SEHNR, CDR2 FQNEAQ (reference sequence). Here the CDR3 DNA reads TGTGCCAGCAGCCCATCCGGGACACCTCCCTACGAGCAGTACTTC. It is translated as CASSPSGTPPYEQYF. Full variable domain (outside the CDR3, taken from reference TRBV7-9 and TRBJ2-7): DTGVSQNPRHKITKRGQNVTFRCDPISEHNRLYWYRQTLGQGPEFLTYFQNEAQLEKSRLLSDRFSAERPKGSFSTLEIQRTEQGDSAMYLCASSPSGTPPYEQYFGPGTRLTVT.

The chain carries TRBV9 and TRBJ2-1; TRBD1 matches at 8 bases. Germline V CDR1 and CDR2: SGDLS, YYNGEE. V shed 0 bases, J shed 2 bases, and the junction held 1 base outside the gene matches. The length of the CDR3 is 15 residues. The CDR3 here is CASSVAGQAYNEQFF. CDR3 coding DNA: TGTGCCAGCAGCGTAGCGGGACAGGCCTACAATGAGCAGTTCTTC.

The chain carries TRBV3-1 (or the pseudogene TRBV3-2) and TRBJ1-1; possibly TRBD1 for D (6 bases). V dropped 2 bases and J dropped 3 bases, with 10 bases sitting between them. CDR1 is LGHDT and CDR2 is YNNKEL in the germline V gene (reference sequence). The CDR3 runs to 14 residues. The CDR3 nucleotides read TGTGCCAGCAGCCAACAGGGGCGTGACACTGAAGCTTTCTTT. Encoded protein: CASSQQGRDTEAFF.

The V and J genes are TRBV5-6 and TRBJ1-2, with unresolved D. The germline gives CDR1 SGHDT, CDR2 YYEEEE. The CDR3 is 13 amino acids. V was cut by 5 bases and J by 2 bases, with 10 bases left in between. This CDR3 is CASSLEQNYGYTF. CDR3 DNA: TGTGCCAGCAGTTTAGAACAGAACTATGGCTACACCTTC.

The chain has TRBV6-6 and TRBJ1-6, with TRBD1 matching 10 bases. The CDR3 runs to 14 residues. The germline CDR1 and CDR2 sequences are MNHNY and SVGAGI (reference sequence). After removal of 6 bases from V and 14 bases from J, the junction contained 10 bases not matched to a gene. The CDR3 is CASSLDRGQQSLHF. In nucleotides, the CDR3 is TGTGCCAGCAGCCTAGACAGGGGGCAACAGTCCCTCCACTTT.

This clone was seen a single time. The chain employs TRBV3-1 (or the pseudogene TRBV3-2) and TRBJ1-5; 7 nucleotides agree with TRBD1. V was pared by 5 bases and J by 5 bases, with 6 bases of the junction left unmatched. This CDR3 has 14 amino acids. Germline V gene data show CDR1 as LGHDT and CDR2 as YNNKEL (reference sequence). CDR3 nucleotides: TGTGCCAGCAGCACAGGGGCAGGCGATCAGCCCCAGCATTTT. It yields the protein CASSTGAGDQPQHF.

This clone is a singleton in its sample. The chain links TRBV9 to TRBJ2-6, with 12 bases fitting TRBD2. CDR1 SGDLS and CDR2 YYNGEE come from the germline V gene. CDR3 size: 18 residues. The trim removed 3 bases at V and 0 bases at J, leaving 4 bases unmatched. Here the CDR3 reads CASSGQTSGGSGANVLTF. CDR3 nucleotide sequence: TGTGCCAGCAGCGGTCAGACTAGCGGGGGCTCTGGGGCCAACGTCCTGACTTTC.

The chain uses TRBV7-2 and TRBJ2-6; no firm D call. V lost 3 bases and J lost 2, with 8 bases in between. Germline V gives CDR1 SGHTA, CDR2 FQGNSA. The CDR3 is made up of 15 amino acids. CDR3 in DNA: TGTGCCAGCAGCTTTTCTAGTGCTGGGGCCAACGTCCTGACTTTC. This codes for CASSFSSAGANVLTF.

The V call is TRBV5-4, the J call TRBJ1-2, with a weak D call TRBD1 (5 bases). Trimming removed 4 bases from V and 5 bases from J, with 12 bases in between. Germline V gene data show CDR1 as SGHNT and CDR2 as YYREEE (reference sequence). The CDR3 consists of 13 residues. DNA for the CDR3: TGTGCCAGCAGCACGACCCAGGGATATGGCTACACCTTC. Residues: CASSTTQGYGYTF.

V usage is TRBV19 and J usage is TRBJ2-3; the D is unclear. Germline values: CDR1 LNHDA, CDR2 SQIVND (reference sequence). V gave up 7 bases and J gave up 9 bases, with 14 bases separating them. There are 12 residues in the CDR3. The CDR3: CASTGASLTQYF. For the CDR3, the DNA is TGTGCCAGTACCGGCGCCTCCCTAACGCAGTATTTT.

The rearrangement joins TRBV19 to TRBJ2-7; D perhaps matches TRBD1 (5 bases). The germline V gene encodes CDR1 LNHDA and CDR2 SQIVND (reference sequence). V gave up 5 bases and J gave up 4 bases, with 18 bases separating them. The CDR3 is made up of 15 amino acids. The CDR3 loop reads CASSLDIRVAYEQYF. The CDR3 coding sequence is TGTGCCAGTAGTCTCGATATCAGGGTTGCGTACGAGCAGTACTTC.

This rearrangement joins TRBV11-3 to TRBJ2-1, with D possibly being TRBD2 (5 bases). The germline CDR1 and CDR2 sequences are SGHNT and YENEEA. V shed 0 bases and J shed 9 bases, with 12 bases lying between them. The CDR3 has 14 residues. The CDR3 nucleotides are TGTGCCAGCAGCTTAGAGGAGGAAGCGGCTGAGCAGTTCTTC. Translating it yields CASSLEEEAAEQFF.

V gene TRBV5-6 combines with J gene TRBJ1-3; D possibly corresponds to TRBD1 (5 bases). V gave up 2 bases and J gave up 0 bases, with 18 bases separating them. Germline V gives CDR1 SGHDT, CDR2 YYEEEE. The CDR3 sequence is 18 residues long. The CDR3 DNA reads as TGTGCCAGCAGCTTCGGGGTGGCGTCTGGGGGCTCTGGAAACACCATATATTTT. Translated: CASSFGVASGGSGNTIYF.

This sequence joins TRBV18 and TRBJ1-3; D is uncertain. In germline, CDR1 is KGHSH, CDR2 LQKENI. The V and J ends lost 0 bases and 2 bases respectively, with 2 bases between them. The CDR3 is 13 amino acids. In nucleotides, the CDR3 is TGTGCCAGCTCACCACCCCCTGGAAACACCATATATTTT. It is translated as CASSPPPGNTIYF.

CDR3 sequence: CASSQEPGFYEQYF. The CDR3, as DNA: TGCGCCAGCAGCCAAGAGCCAGGGTTCTACGAGCAGTACTTC. This rearrangement joins TRBV4-3 to TRBJ2-7; D is perhaps TRBD1 (5 bases). This CDR3 is 14 amino acids long. Trimming removed 0 bases at V and 3 bases at J, with 9 bases between. Germline CDR1 is LGHNA and CDR2 is YSLEER.

This sequence joins TRBV19 and TRBJ1-2, with 8 nucleotides matching TRBD1. From germline, CDR1 is LNHDA and CDR2 SQIVND (reference sequence). This CDR3 region has 14 residues. Trimming at V came to 7 bases and at J to 8 bases, leaving 12 bases not matched to a gene. This CDR3 is CASTDRALQEGYTF. CDR3 sequence (DNA): TGTGCCAGTACGGACAGGGCCCTACAGGAGGGCTACACCTTC.

This chain links TRBV27 with TRBJ1-1, with 9 bases aligning to TRBD1. V dropped 8 bases and J dropped 7; count of bases not matched to a gene: 5. The CDR3 runs 12 residues. In germline, CDR1 is MNHEY, CDR2 SMNVEV (reference sequence). The CDR3: CASGRDRVEAFF. The CDR3 coding sequence is TGTGCCAGCGGTCGGGACAGGGTTGAAGCTTTCTTT.

This chain uses TRBV11-1 with TRBJ2-5; 13 nucleotides agree with TRBD2. Trimming at V came to 5 bases and at J to 5 bases, leaving 5 bases not matched to a gene. In germline, CDR1 is SGHAT, CDR2 FQDESV (reference sequence). This CDR3 is 15 amino acids long. CDR3 in DNA: TGTGCCAGCAGCCGGACTAGCGGGGGTTTTGAGACCCAGTACTTC. It is translated as CASSRTSGGFETQYF.

Here the CDR3 reads CASSLGSAGGNSPLHF. The CDR3 DNA follows: TGTGCCAGCAGCTTGGGGTCAGCAGGAGGGAATTCACCCCTCCACTTT. V gene TRBV5-6 combines with J gene TRBJ1-6; unclear D gene. V lost 0 bases to trimming and J lost 7 bases, with 14 bases between them. Germline V lookup: CDR1 SGHDT, CDR2 YYEEEE. This CDR3 region has 16 residues.

This chain uses TRBV20-1 with TRBJ2-3; D gene ambiguous. This CDR3 contains 11 residues. Germline loops: CDR1 DFQATT, CDR2 SNEGSKA (reference sequence). CDR3 amino acids: CRVKVGDTQYF. The CDR3 coding sequence is TGCAGGGTTAAGGTTGGAGATACGCAGTATTTT.

The rearrangement uses TRBV6-5 and TRBJ1-1, with D perhaps TRBD1 (5 bases). This CDR3 is built from 13 residues. CDR1 is MNHEY and CDR2 is SVGAGI in the germline V gene. The ends were cut back, 6 bases at V and 1 base at J, with 9 bases in the middle. The CDR3 nucleotides read TGTGCCAGCAGACTCGACAGGAACACTGAAGCTTTCTTT. This sequence encodes CASRLDRNTEAFF.

CDR3 protein: CASTLTDNYGYTF. The CDR3 nucleotides are TGTGCCAGCACCCTGACTGATAACTATGGCTACACCTTC. The chain recombines TRBV6-5 with TRBJ1-2; D is uncertain. Germline V CDR1 and CDR2: MNHEY, SVGAGI. Trimming removed 7 bases at V and 1 base at J, with 10 bases between. CDR3 length equals 13 residues.

The chain carries TRBV19 and TRBJ2-2, with D perhaps given as TRBD1 or TRBD2 (5 bases each). Germline V lookup: CDR1 LNHDA, CDR2 SQIVND (reference sequence). Deletions cut 6 bases from V and 0 bases from J, with 8 bases between. The CDR3 has 14 amino acids. This chain's CDR3 is CASRRDANTGELFF. DNA for the CDR3: TGTGCCAGTAGGAGGGACGCGAACACCGGGGAGCTGTTTTTT.

This clone was counted once. The chain links TRBV5-1 to TRBJ2-2; D not resolved. The CDR3 has 12 residues. The V end was cut by 4 bases, the J end by 3 bases, with 4 bases between. Germline CDR1 and CDR2: SGHRS and YFSETQ. The CDR3 DNA reads TGCGCCAGCAGCCCGGACACCGGGGAGCTGTTTTTT. Amino acids: CASSPDTGELFF.